The source of this T cell receptor beta chain is a study of blood T cell repertoires in COVID-19. Background on the study: The samples span acute and convalescent COVID-19 from the United States, Italy and Spain.

Under the authors' procedure: How many nucleated cells were present was estimated from reference gene primer amplification. Generated by immunoSEQ multiplex PCR, the TCRdb table keeps only in-frame clones and is missing some. The V and J calls and the clone size are those of that table, but D and trimming were determined from the DNA. The sample consists of 100,000 to 150,000 clones, approximately 87% of them appearing once. The table lists this clone with a count of one. Trimming removed 5 bases from V and 3 bases from J, with 13 bases in between. The germline gives CDR1 SEHNR, CDR2 FQNEAQ (reference sequence). The CDR3 has 14 residues.

This receptor was obtained from a woman in her fifties or sixties with acute or convalescent COVID-19. J is TRBJ2-5 and V is TRBV7-9, with D maybe TRBD2 (5 bases). What was sequenced was peripheral blood. The CDR3 protein is CASSPWGAEETQYF. CDR3 bases: TGTGCCAGCAGCCCCTGGGGAGCGGAAGAGACCCAGTACTTC.